The 18 T cell receptor beta chains presented below share a single source sample, sequenced in a study of shared clonotypes between healthy human individuals (dated by TCRdb to the early 2020s). Receptor amplification or capture employed the immunoSEQ multiplex PCR assay. What TCRdb holds here is the immuneACCESS table cut down to in-frame rearrangements. Part of the clones is not present; checked against another copy, under half of the missing clones reflect an unresolved V gene, and the others are unexplained. In this sample the table shows about 480,000 clones, 60% to 80% of which occur a single time. Approximately 12% of the sample lies in the top ten. The specimen was PBMCs. The source is a woman aged 40 to 55 in good health. Some clones in this sample may be carry-over from other donors' samples.

This clone is a singleton in its sample. The chain carries TRBV7-2 and TRBJ2-2, with TRBD1 identical over 9 bases. V lost 5 bases to trimming and J lost 4 bases; unmatched junction nucleotides: 14. The CDR3 has 18 amino acids. The germline V gene encodes CDR1 SGHTA and CDR2 FQGNSA. The CDR3 loop reads CASSPTRTGVGFTGELFF. The CDR3 DNA is TGTGCCAGCAGCCCCACGCGGACAGGGGTCGGTTTCACCGGGGAGCTGTTTTTT.

The gene calls are TRBV30 and TRBJ2-1; tentative D call: TRBD2 (5 bases). The CDR3 runs to 13 residues. V lost 2 bases, J lost 9 bases, and 14 bases lay in between. From germline, CDR1 is GTSNPN and CDR2 SVGIG (reference sequence). In DNA form, the CDR3 reads TGTGCCTGGAGTCGGACTGGATTGGTTGAGCAGTTCTTC. It translates to CAWSRTGLVEQFF.

This chain connects TRBV6-1 to TRBJ1-1; D perhaps matches TRBD1 (6 bases). This CDR3 is 11 amino acids long. V lost 8 bases and J lost 7, with 11 bases in between. Germline V gives CDR1 MNHNS, CDR2 SASEGT. The CDR3 DNA reads TGTGCCAGCCGGGGGCAGCTTGAAGCTTTCTTT. This translates into CASRGQLEAFF.

This clone was counted a single time. The V and J genes are TRBV6-1 and TRBJ2-7; TRBD2 aligns across 9 bases. The V segment lost 4 bases and the J segment 1 base; nucleotides outside the gene matches: 2. CDR1 is MNHNS and CDR2 is SASEGT in the germline V gene. This CDR3 comprises 14 residues. The CDR3 DNA follows: TGTGCCAGCAGTGCGAGCGGGAGGTCCTACGAGCAGTACTTC. Protein sequence: CASSASGRSYEQYF.

The J gene is TRBJ2-5, the V gene TRBV7-8; 10 bases are shared with TRBD2. The germline CDR1 and CDR2 sequences are SGHVS and FQNEAQ. This CDR3 has 16 amino acids. V shed 5 bases and J 2 bases; nucleotides not matched to a gene: 8. The CDR3 DNA reads TGTGCCAGCAGCCCCCGAGGACTAGCGGTACAAGAGACCCAGTACTTC. This sequence encodes CASSPRGLAVQETQYF. The full variable domain, its missing parts supplied by reference TRBV7-8 and TRBJ2-5, is GAGVSQSPRYKVAKRGQDVALRCDPISGHVSLFWYQQALGQGPEFLTYFQNEAQLDKSGLPSDRFFAERPEGSVSTLKIQRTQQEDSAVYLCASSPRGLAVQETQYFGPGTRLLVL.

The chain joins TRBV4-1 to TRBJ2-1, with D perhaps assigned TRBD1 or TRBD2 (5 bases each). Germline lookup yields CDR1 MGHRA and CDR2 YSYEKL. CDR3 size: 16 residues. Deletions cut 3 bases from V and 0 bases from J, with 12 bases between. The CDR3: CASSQPGRSSYNEQFF. In DNA, the CDR3 is TGCGCCAGCAGCCAGCCGGGACGCAGCTCCTACAATGAGCAGTTCTTC.

This clone was detected only once. This chain joins TRBV27 and TRBJ2-1; 9 bases line up with TRBD1. The CDR3 totals 14 residues. V trimming: 6 bases; J trimming: 5 bases; junction bases outside the gene matches: 5. Germline CDR1 reads MNHEY; CDR2 reads SMNVEV (reference sequence). In nucleotides, the CDR3 is TGTGCCAGCAGGTTGGACAGGGGCCACAATGAGCAGTTCTTC. Amino acid sequence: CASRLDRGHNEQFF.

The DNA of the CDR3 is TGTGCCAGCAGCTTCCCGACTAGCGGGACAGATACGCAGTATTTT. Protein product: CASSFPTSGTDTQYF. This chain uses TRBV7-2 with TRBJ2-3; 10 bases map to TRBD2. CDR1 SGHTA and CDR2 FQGNSA come from the germline V gene. V lost 3 bases to trimming and J lost 3 bases; unmatched junction nucleotides: 3. The CDR3 is made up of 15 amino acids.

The chain is built from TRBV9 and TRBJ2-2; TRBD1 agrees at 10 bases. Germline V CDR1 and CDR2: SGDLS, YYNGEE. The CDR3 has 16 residues. The junction had 3 bases not matched to a gene; V was cut back by 3 bases and J by 1 base. CDR3 protein: CASSDRDRGNTGELFF. The CDR3 DNA follows: TGTGCCAGCAGCGACAGGGACAGGGGGAACACCGGGGAGCTGTTTTTT.

The chain has TRBV4-3 and TRBJ1-4, with no clear D. Germline V gives CDR1 LGHNA, CDR2 YSLEER. V was cut by 3 bases and J by 13 bases, with 12 bases left in between. The CDR3 runs 12 residues. The CDR3 here is CASSHLESPLFF. CDR3 sequence (DNA): TGCGCCAGCAGCCATTTAGAGTCTCCACTGTTTTTT.

As DNA, the CDR3 is TGTGCCAGCAGCTCTCCCTTGAACACTGAAGCTTTCTTT. It specifies CASSSPLNTEAFF. The chain has TRBV27 and TRBJ1-1; D is uncertain. Germline assignment: CDR1 MNHEY and CDR2 SMNVEV (reference sequence). V lost 6 bases and J 0 bases, leaving 8 bases between the germline ends. The CDR3 is 13 amino acids.

The chain uses TRBV5-1 and TRBJ1-1; 7 positions agree with TRBD1. This CDR3 has 14 amino acids. Germline assignment: CDR1 SGHRS and CDR2 YFSETQ. V lost 4 bases, J lost 0 bases, and 3 bases stayed unmatched. The CDR3 sequence is CASSGGQMNTEAFF. The DNA of the CDR3 is TGCGCCAGCAGCGGGGGACAGATGAACACTGAAGCTTTCTTT. Looking up the rest from reference TRBV5-1 and TRBJ1-1 gives the full variable domain: KAGVTQTPRYLIKTRGQQVTLSCSPISGHRSVSWYQQTPGQGLQFLFEYFSETQRNKGNFPGRFSGRQFSNSRSEMNVSTLELGDSALYLCASSGGQMNTEAFFGQGTRLTVV.

This rearrangement joins TRBV19 to TRBJ1-1, with a tentative D call TRBD1 (6 bases). With 6 bases removed from V and 6 bases from J, the gap between germline ends came to 23 bases. Per the germline V gene, CDR1 is LNHDA and CDR2 is SQIVND (reference sequence). The CDR3 has 16 amino acids. The CDR3 DNA reads TGTGCCAGTAGCCACCTGGGGTACAGGGAGACCCCTGAAGCTTTCTTT. This gives the protein CASSHLGYRETPEAFF.

The chain joins TRBV2 to TRBJ1-1; tentatively, D is TRBD1 (6 bases). V lost 3 bases, J lost 5 bases, and 19 bases lay in between. The CDR3 has 16 residues. CDR1 is SNHLY and CDR2 is FYNNEI in the germline V gene. CDR3: CASSDLGARGRTEAFF. Here the CDR3 DNA reads TGTGCCAGCAGTGATCTGGGGGCGCGAGGTCGGACTGAAGCTTTCTTT.

This clone was seen only a few times. This chain joins TRBV14 and TRBJ1-4, with D possibly being TRBD1 (6 bases). CDR3 length: 16 amino acids. From germline, CDR1 is SGHDN and CDR2 FVKESK. Trimming took 1 base from V and 5 from J, leaving 14 bases between them. CDR3 bases: TGTGCCAGCAGCCAAGCGTCAGGGGCGCGAAATGAAAAACTGTTTTTT. This sequence encodes CASSQASGARNEKLFF.

In its sample, this clone was seen once. This chain uses TRBV18 with TRBJ2-1; TRBD1 aligns across 10 bases. The CDR3 totals 15 residues. The trim removed 1 base at V and 8 bases at J, leaving 5 bases unmatched. From germline, CDR1 is KGHSH and CDR2 LQKENI. CDR3 sequence reads: CASSPRQGAGDEQFF. The CDR3 DNA follows: TGTGCCAGCTCACCACGACAGGGGGCGGGAGATGAGCAGTTCTTC.

Comments on this clone: The sample holds other DNA sequences that translate to the same CDR3. The chain has TRBV15 and TRBJ2-7, with 11 bases that match TRBD2. This CDR3 is 15 amino acids long. Germline lookup yields CDR1 LNHNV and CDR2 YYDKDF (reference sequence). J lost 4 bases, V lost 0 bases, and 2 bases had no gene match. CDR3 region: CATSRDLAGGYEQYF. The DNA of the CDR3 is TGTGCCACCAGCAGAGACCTAGCGGGGGGATACGAGCAGTACTTC.

This clone was picked up one time. The rearrangement uses TRBV4-2 and TRBJ2-7; 7 nucleotides align to TRBD2. V shed 1 base and J 6 bases; nucleotides not matched to a gene: 6. The length of the CDR3 is 14 residues. Germline V lookup: CDR1 LGHNA, CDR2 YNFKEQ. The DNA for the CDR3 is TGTGCCAGCAGCCAAGCGGCGGGAGAGTTCGAGCAGTACTTC. Protein sequence: CASSQAAGEFEQYF.